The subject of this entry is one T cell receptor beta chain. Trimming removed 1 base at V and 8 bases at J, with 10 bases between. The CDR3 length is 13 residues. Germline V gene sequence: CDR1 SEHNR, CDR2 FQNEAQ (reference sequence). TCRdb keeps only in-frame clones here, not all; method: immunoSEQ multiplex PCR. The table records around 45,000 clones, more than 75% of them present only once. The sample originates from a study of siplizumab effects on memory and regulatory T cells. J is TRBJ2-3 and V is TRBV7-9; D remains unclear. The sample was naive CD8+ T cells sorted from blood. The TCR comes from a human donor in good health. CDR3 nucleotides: TGTGCCAGCAGCTTAGAAGCTAGACCTACGCAGTATTTT. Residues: CASSLEARPTQYF.